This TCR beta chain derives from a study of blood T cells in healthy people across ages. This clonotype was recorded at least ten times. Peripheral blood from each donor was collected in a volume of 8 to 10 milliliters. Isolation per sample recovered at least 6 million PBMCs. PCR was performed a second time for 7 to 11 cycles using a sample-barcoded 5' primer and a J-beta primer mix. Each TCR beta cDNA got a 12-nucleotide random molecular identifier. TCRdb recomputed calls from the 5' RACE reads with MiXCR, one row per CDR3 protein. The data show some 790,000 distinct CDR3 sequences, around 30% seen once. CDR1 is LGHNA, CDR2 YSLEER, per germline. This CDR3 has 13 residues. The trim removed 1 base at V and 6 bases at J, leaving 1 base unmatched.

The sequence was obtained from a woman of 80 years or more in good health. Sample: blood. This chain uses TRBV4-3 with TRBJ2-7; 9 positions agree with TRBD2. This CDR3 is CASSQVRGGEQYF. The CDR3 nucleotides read TGCGCCAGCAGCCAAGTGCGGGGGGGCGAGCAGTACTTC.